The clone carrying this TCR beta chain was detected ten times or more. What it binds is not known. This entry comes from a study of neurological immune-mediated disorders. Germline CDR1 is ENHRY and CDR2 is SYGVKD. Trimming pared 10 bases from V and 2 bases from J, leaving 15 bases between. CDR3 size: 13 residues. The authors obtained over 160 million TCR-beta sequences from 15-18 subjects per sequencing run. TCRdb recomputed calls from the 5' RACE reads with MiXCR, one row per CDR3 protein. The table shows under 45,000 distinct CDR3 sequences, with 14% occurring only once. Findings and limits, study-wide: Private repertoires in all groups were suggested by the finding that expanded clones across subjects shared no CDR3 amino acid sequences. While HTLV-1-associated myelopathy showed the greatest TCR clonal expansion, multiple sclerosis showed the least, falling below healthy controls.

The sequencing sample was made of CD4+ T cells from blood. The receptor was derived from a woman in her sixties or seventies with HTLV-1-associated myelopathy (HAM/TSP). This rearrangement joins TRBV10-3 to TRBJ2-7; D gene ambiguous. For the CDR3, the DNA is TGTGCCACCGCGGCCGTATTTACCTACGAGCAGTACTTC. This codes for CATAAVFTYEQYF.